These 19 T cell receptor beta chains were all obtained from the same sample, sequenced in a study of shared clonotypes between healthy human individuals. This table comes from immunoSEQ multiplex PCR, and its TCRdb copy is limited to in-frame clones, with some not included. The repertoire holds 600,000 or so clones, with 85% to 95% as singletons. The naive CD8 fraction comprised CD45RO-negative cells positively selected for CCR7 and excluded terminally differentiated effector memory CD45RA+ cells. The source material was naive CD8+ T cells sorted from blood. All receptors derive from a woman in her twenties or thirties in good health.

The chain carries TRBV9 and TRBJ2-2; tentatively, D is TRBD2 (6 bases). Trimming left V 4 bases short and J 7 bases short, with 17 bases between. This CDR3 has 15 residues. Germline-derived CDR1 and CDR2 are SGDLS and YYNGEE. CDR3 bases: TGTGCCAGCAGCCCCCCCGGGGGAGCGGACGGGGAGCTGTTTTTT. Translation: CASSPPGGADGELFF.

The chain couples TRBV7-9 to TRBJ2-7; possible D gene TRBD2, 6 bases. The CDR3 spans 13 residues. V dropped 10 bases and J dropped 4 bases, with 17 bases sitting between them. The germline CDR1 and CDR2 sequences are SEHNR and FQNEAQ (reference sequence). The CDR3 DNA follows: TGTGCCACCCAGGACGGGGCGGGGTACGAGCAGTACTTC. It codes for CATQDGAGYEQYF.

The chain employs TRBV9 and TRBJ2-1; 9 bases agree with TRBD2. The CDR3 consists of 14 residues. V trimming: 4 bases; J trimming: 6 bases; junction bases outside the gene matches: 5. The germline V gene encodes CDR1 SGDLS and CDR2 YYNGEE. This CDR3 reads CASSFGTSTNEQFF. In DNA form, the CDR3 reads TGTGCCAGCAGCTTCGGGACTAGCACCAATGAGCAGTTCTTC. The complete variable domain, with remaining parts taken from reference TRBV9 and TRBJ2-1, reads DSGVTQTPKHLITATGQRVTLRCSPRSGDLSVYWYQQSLDQGLQFLIQYYNGEERAKGNILERFSAQQFPDLHSELNLSSLELGDSALYFCASSFGTSTNEQFFGPGTRLTVL.

CDR3 sequence reads: CASSQAEEQYF. Written as DNA, the CDR3 is TGCGCCAGCAGCCAGGCTGAAGAGCAGTACTTC. V gene TRBV4-1 combines with J gene TRBJ2-7; D remains ambiguous. The CDR3 covers 11 residues. The V end lost 3 bases, the J end lost 7 bases, and 7 bases lay between the germline ends. Per the germline V gene, CDR1 is MGHRA and CDR2 is YSYEKL.

Turning to this clone: The same CDR3 arises from other DNA sequences in this sample as well. This rearrangement joins TRBV19 to TRBJ2-1, with 9 bases aligning to TRBD2. V was pared by 3 bases and J by 2 bases, with 2 bases of the junction left unmatched. The CDR3 covers 15 residues. Germline CDR1 reads LNHDA; CDR2 reads SQIVND (reference sequence). As DNA, the CDR3 is TGTGCCAGTAGTATCGGACTAGCGACCTACAATGAGCAGTTCTTC. Protein product: CASSIGLATYNEQFF.

V gene TRBV19 combines with J gene TRBJ2-1; unclear D gene. V was shortened by 5 bases and J by 5 bases, with 22 bases between the two germline ends. Looked up from germline, CDR1 is LNHDA and CDR2 is SQIVND (reference sequence). The CDR3 has 17 amino acids. CDR3 nucleotide sequence: TGTGCCAGTAGTTCCACCAGGCTTCATAAGGGAAACAATGAGCAGTTCTTC. This encodes CASSSTRLHKGNNEQFF.

The genes are TRBV19 and TRBJ2-7; either TRBD1 or TRBD2 may supply D (5 bases each). V dropped 4 bases and J dropped 1 base, with 11 bases sitting between them. In germline, CDR1 is LNHDA, CDR2 SQIVND (reference sequence). The CDR3 spans 14 residues. The CDR3 spells CASSKGRESYEQYF. CDR3 in DNA: TGTGCCAGTAGTAAGGGCAGGGAGTCCTACGAGCAGTACTTC.

The chain recombines TRBV5-6 with TRBJ2-7, with D perhaps being TRBD1 or TRBD2 (7 bases each). The CDR3 is 12 residues long. V was clipped by 3 bases and J by 9 bases, with 13 bases between them. Germline values: CDR1 SGHDT, CDR2 YYEEEE. Here the CDR3 reads CASSYPGGGQYF. For the CDR3, the DNA is TGTGCCAGCAGCTACCCAGGGGGGGGGCAGTACTTC.

The genes are TRBV27 and TRBJ2-1; the D gene could be TRBD1 or TRBD2 (5 bases each). Trimming took 7 bases from V and 9 from J, leaving 28 bases between them. This CDR3 has 17 residues. Germline V gene sequence: CDR1 MNHEY, CDR2 SMNVEV (reference sequence). This CDR3 reads CASTPSSRDPPSTEQFF. CDR3 in DNA: TGTGCCAGCACCCCATCCTCCCGGGACCCCCCATCAACTGAGCAGTTCTTC.

This chain uses TRBV7-9 with TRBJ2-7; 10 nucleotides align to TRBD2. Germline V gene sequence: CDR1 SEHNR, CDR2 FQNEAQ (reference sequence). J lost 0 bases, V lost 4 bases, and 6 bases had no gene match. This CDR3 is 16 amino acids long. In DNA, the CDR3 is TGTGCCAGCAGCTCGCTAGCGGGAGCAGACTCCTACGAGCAGTACTTC. This translates into CASSSLAGADSYEQYF.

V gene TRBV9 combines with J gene TRBJ2-1, with 10 bases identical to TRBD2. The junction had 3 bases not matched to a gene; V was cut back by 0 bases and J by 6 bases. This CDR3 contains 15 residues. Germline V gene data show CDR1 as SGDLS and CDR2 as YYNGEE. Here the CDR3 DNA reads TGTGCCAGCAGCGTAGTTGGGACTAGCGTCAATGAGCAGTTCTTC. Residues: CASSVVGTSVNEQFF.

The chain combines TRBV4-1 with TRBJ2-7, with 9 bases that match TRBD2. The CDR3 sequence is 14 residues long. Trimming cost V 3 bases and J 9 bases; bases outside gene matches: 9. CDR1 and CDR2 from the germline V gene are MGHRA and YSYEKL. The CDR3 bases are TGCGCCAGCAGCCAGCTTCTAGCGGGGCCTCGGCAGTACTTC. Protein product: CASSQLLAGPRQYF.

V usage is TRBV10-1 and J usage is TRBJ2-7; no clear D. CDR1 is WNHNN, CDR2 SYGVQD, per germline (reference sequence). The CDR3 has 14 amino acids. Trimming left V 2 bases short and J 5 bases short, with 13 bases between. In DNA form, the CDR3 reads TGCGCCAGCAGTGAGATACCAAGTGGGGACGAGCAGTACTTC. Translating it yields CASSEIPSGDEQYF.

The rearrangement links TRBV28 to TRBJ2-3, with D perhaps TRBD2 (7 bases). Trimming left V 7 bases short and J 1 base short, with 27 bases between. This CDR3 spans 19 amino acids. From germline, CDR1 is MDHEN and CDR2 SYDVKM. CDR3 bases: TGTGCCAGCAAATTAGTCTTAGGTGGGGAGGGGGGGGGCACAGATACGCAGTATTTT. This translates into CASKLVLGGEGGGTDTQYF.

V and J are TRBV7-9 and TRBJ1-1; 7 positions agree with TRBD1. The V and J ends lost 4 bases and 3 bases, in that order; junction bases with no gene match: 8. This CDR3 spans 15 amino acids. CDR1 is SEHNR and CDR2 is FQNEAQ in the germline V gene (reference sequence). CDR3 bases: TGTGCCAGCAGCTCCCGGGACAGTTTCGACACTGAAGCTTTCTTT. Translated: CASSSRDSFDTEAFF.

Only a few counts were recorded for this clone. The rearrangement uses TRBV30 and TRBJ2-1; 11 bases are a match to TRBD2. The CDR3 is 15 residues long. Germline V gives CDR1 GTSNPN, CDR2 SVGIG (reference sequence). Germline trimming cut 1 base from V and 3 bases from J; bases unmatched to any gene: 2. This CDR3 is CAWSAGTSGYNEQFF. In DNA, the CDR3 is TGTGCCTGGAGTGCAGGGACTAGCGGCTACAATGAGCAGTTCTTC.

This chain connects TRBV28 to TRBJ1-1; D unresolved. Germline V gene sequence: CDR1 MDHEN, CDR2 SYDVKM. Trimming pared 5 bases from V and 4 bases from J, leaving 11 bases between. The CDR3 spans 13 residues. This CDR3 reads CASSVKGATEAFF. CDR3 coding DNA: TGTGCCAGCAGTGTAAAGGGAGCCACTGAAGCTTTCTTT.

A single count supports this clone. The chain combines TRBV19 with TRBJ2-5, with 10 nucleotides matching TRBD2. This CDR3 comprises 16 residues. The germline CDR1 and CDR2 sequences are LNHDA and SQIVND (reference sequence). With 0 bases clipped from V and 3 bases from J, the junction kept 4 bases outside the gene matches. The CDR3 coding sequence is TGTGCCAGTAGTATAGATGGAGCGGGAGGGGAAGAGACCCAGTACTTC. It encodes CASSIDGAGGEETQYF.

This clone was recorded only once. V usage is TRBV10-3 and J usage is TRBJ2-1; 7 nucleotides line up with TRBD2. Germline-derived CDR1 and CDR2 are ENHRY and SYGVKD. V was pared by 2 bases and J by 0 bases, with 7 bases of the junction left unmatched. This CDR3 spans 17 amino acids. The CDR3 reads CAISEPSSGRSYNEQFF. The CDR3 DNA is TGTGCCATCAGTGAGCCGTCTAGCGGTCGCTCCTACAATGAGCAGTTCTTC.